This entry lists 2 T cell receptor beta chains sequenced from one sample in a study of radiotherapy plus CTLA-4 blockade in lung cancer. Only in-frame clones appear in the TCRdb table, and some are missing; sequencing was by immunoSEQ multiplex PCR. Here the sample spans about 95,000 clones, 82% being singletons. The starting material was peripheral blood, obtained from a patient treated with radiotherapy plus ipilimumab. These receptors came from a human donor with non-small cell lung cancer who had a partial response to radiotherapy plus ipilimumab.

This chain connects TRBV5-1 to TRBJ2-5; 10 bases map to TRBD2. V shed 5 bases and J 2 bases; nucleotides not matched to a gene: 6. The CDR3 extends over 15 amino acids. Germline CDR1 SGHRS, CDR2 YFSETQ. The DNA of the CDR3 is TGCGCCAGCAGGTTGCCTAGCGGGAGTCAAGAGACCCAGTACTTC. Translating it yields CASRLPSGSQETQYF. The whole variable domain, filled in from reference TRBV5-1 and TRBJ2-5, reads KAGVTQTPRYLIKTRGQQVTLSCSPISGHRSVSWYQQTPGQGLQFLFEYFSETQRNKGNFPGRFSGRQFSNSRSEMNVSTLELGDSALYLCASRLPSGSQETQYFGPGTRLLVL.

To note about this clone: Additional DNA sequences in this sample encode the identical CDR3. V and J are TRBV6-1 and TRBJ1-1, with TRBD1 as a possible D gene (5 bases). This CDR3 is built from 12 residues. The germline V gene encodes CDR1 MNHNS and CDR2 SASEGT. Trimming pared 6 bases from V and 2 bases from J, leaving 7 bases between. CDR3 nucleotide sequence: TGTGCCAGCAGGGGGGGTAACACTGAAGCTTTCTTT. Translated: CASRGGNTEAFF.